These 16 T cell receptor beta chains were sequenced from one sample in a study of cytomegalovirus exposure and HLA in healthy donors (dated by TCRdb to about 2017). Receptor amplification or capture employed the immunoSEQ multiplex PCR assay. The multiplex PCR relied on a mix of 60 forward primers for TCR Vbeta segments and 13 reverse primers for TCR Jbeta segments. Drawn from immuneACCESS, this table holds only the in-frame rearrangements with V and J called that TCRdb kept. Clones are partly lost; checked studies trace under half to an unresolved V gene and leave the rest unexplained. The sample table contains roughly 150,000 clones; only one count was recorded for around three quarters of them. The top ten clonotypes cover 2.5% to 3.5% of the sample. The sequenced sample consisted of PBMCs. All receptors derive from a man aged 40-49 years in good health and CMV-seronegative.

The V gene is TRBV4-3, the J gene TRBJ2-6; possibly TRBD1 for D (6 bases). The CDR3 sequence is 17 residues long. V lost 0 bases, J lost 2 bases, and 11 bases lay in between. Germline loops: CDR1 LGHNA, CDR2 YSLEER. The CDR3 spells CASSQETTGTGANVLTF. CDR3 DNA: TGCGCCAGCAGCCAAGAGACGACAGGAACTGGGGCCAACGTCCTGACTTTC.

The chain couples TRBV16 to TRBJ2-5; D unclear. V was shortened by 2 bases and J by 2 bases, with 6 bases between the two germline ends. This CDR3 has 13 residues. Germline CDR1 reads KGHSY; CDR2 reads FQNENV. CDR3 residues: CASSQGLQETQYF. CDR3 DNA sequence: TGTGCCAGCAGCCAAGGCCTTCAAGAGACCCAGTACTTC.

Note on this clone: The sample holds other DNA sequences that translate to the same CDR3. The chain recombines TRBV7-9 with TRBJ2-7; D is undetermined. Trimming pared 1 base from V and 3 bases from J, leaving 4 bases between. The CDR3 is 12 amino acids. The germline V gene has CDR1 SEHNR and CDR2 FQNEAQ (reference sequence). As DNA, the CDR3 is TGTGCCAGCAGCTTAGTTCTCTACGAGCAGTACTTC. It yields the protein CASSLVLYEQYF.

This rearrangement joins TRBV29-1 to TRBJ2-2; 11 nucleotides line up with TRBD2. This CDR3 has 15 residues. The germline V gene has CDR1 SQVTM and CDR2 ANQGSEA. Trimming removed 5 bases from V and 1 base from J; junction bases left unmatched: 3. DNA of the CDR3: TGCAGCGTTCAAGGACTAGCGGGGAACACCGGGGAGCTGTTTTTT. This translates into CSVQGLAGNTGELFF.

This clone came up a few times. CDR3 DNA: TGTGCCATCAGTGCAAGTTCACTAGAAGCAGATACGCAGTATTTT. Translating gives CAISASSLEADTQYF. V usage is TRBV10-3 and J usage is TRBJ2-3, with D possibly being TRBD2 (5 bases). The CDR3 covers 15 residues. Trimming took off 4 bases at V and 4 bases at J, with 15 bases between the two ends. Germline V gene lookup returns CDR1 ENHRY and CDR2 SYGVKD.

The rearrangement joins TRBV4-3 to TRBJ2-4; the match to TRBD2 covers 7 bases. The CDR3 extends over 17 amino acids. Trimming removed 9 bases from V and 4 bases from J; junction bases left unmatched: 18. The V gene's germline CDR1 is LGHNA and CDR2 YSLEER. The CDR3 DNA reads TGCGCCAGAACAGCCAGGCCGGGGGGAGGGGTGAAAAACATTCAGTACTTC. Protein: CARTARPGGGVKNIQYF.

The chain couples TRBV19 to TRBJ1-1; possibly TRBD1 for D (5 bases). Trimming removed 9 bases from V and 3 bases from J, with 11 bases in between. The CDR3 loop spans 12 amino acids. The germline CDR1 and CDR2 sequences are LNHDA and SQIVND (reference sequence). The CDR3 DNA follows: TGTGCCAGCAGAGTAGGGGACACTGAAGCTTTCTTT. Its translation: CASRVGDTEAFF.

The chain is built from TRBV10-3 and TRBJ1-2, with D maybe TRBD1 (6 bases). Germline CDR1 reads ENHRY; CDR2 reads SYGVKD. The V end was cut by 4 bases, the J end by 4 bases, with 16 bases between. The CDR3 totals 15 residues. CDR3 loop: CAISGTAFSLYGYTF. CDR3 in DNA: TGTGCCATCAGTGGGACAGCCTTCAGTCTCTATGGCTACACCTTC.

This chain uses TRBV11-2 with TRBJ2-7; possibly TRBD2 for D (5 bases). The ends were cut back, 5 bases at V and 1 base at J, with 9 bases in the middle. The CDR3 spans 13 residues. The germline gives CDR1 SGHAT, CDR2 FQNNGV. The CDR3 loop reads CASSPPGSYEQYF. As DNA, the CDR3 is TGTGCCAGCAGCCCCCCGGGATCCTACGAGCAGTACTTC.

The rearrangement joins TRBV18 to TRBJ2-1; D may be TRBD1 (6 bases). V was pared by 3 bases and J by 5 bases, with 14 bases between. The CDR3 length is 15 residues. Germline CDR1 and CDR2: KGHSH and LQKENI. The CDR3 loop is CASSPGRGIDNEQFF. CDR3 coding DNA: TGTGCCAGCTCACCGGGCAGGGGAATCGACAATGAGCAGTTCTTC.

In this sample, this clone turned up once. The chain uses TRBV6-5 and TRBJ1-2; TRBD1 aligns across 8 bases. With 4 bases clipped from V and 2 bases from J, the junction kept 3 bases outside the gene matches. The V gene's germline CDR1 is MNHEY and CDR2 SVGAGI. The CDR3 has 14 amino acids. DNA of the CDR3: TGTGCCAGCAGTTGGACAGGGCCCAACTATGGCTACACCTTC. It is translated as CASSWTGPNYGYTF.

The chain employs TRBV7-9 and TRBJ1-2; D ambiguous. Germline CDR1 SEHNR, CDR2 FQNEAQ (reference sequence). Trimming stripped 4 bases from V and 6 bases from J, with 12 bases between. The CDR3 consists of 13 residues. This chain's CDR3 is CASSWTPVDGYTF. The DNA of the CDR3 is TGTGCCAGCAGCTGGACTCCGGTGGATGGCTACACCTTC.

The chain combines TRBV11-2 with TRBJ1-6, with TRBD1 identical over 8 bases. Germline values: CDR1 SGHAT, CDR2 FQNNGV. The CDR3 is 19 residues long. The junction had 15 bases not matched to a gene; V was cut back by 0 bases and J by 8 bases. The CDR3 region has the DNA TGTGCCAGCAGCTTAGACCCCCCCGGACAGGGCAGAGTTGATTCACCCCTCCACTTT. It is translated as CASSLDPPGQGRVDSPLHF.

This clone has more than one count but fewer than ten. The chain combines TRBV19 with TRBJ2-6; TRBD1 matches 8 bases. Germline assignment: CDR1 LNHDA and CDR2 SQIVND (reference sequence). V shed 6 bases, J shed 3 bases, and the junction held 4 bases outside the gene matches. The CDR3 consists of 15 residues. This CDR3 reads CASRTGEYGANVLTF. The CDR3 DNA reads TGTGCCAGTAGGACAGGGGAATATGGGGCCAACGTCCTGACTTTC.

The J gene is TRBJ2-7, the V gene TRBV7-2; possibly TRBD2 for D (6 bases). The V end lost 0 bases, the J end lost 3 bases, and 12 bases lay between the germline ends. Germline V lookup: CDR1 SGHTA, CDR2 FQGNSA. CDR3 size: 15 residues. This chain's CDR3 is CASSLAGGLIYEQYF. CDR3 sequence (DNA): TGTGCCAGCAGCTTAGCGGGAGGACTCATCTACGAGCAGTACTTC.

This chain links TRBV30 with TRBJ1-5, with D hard to call. V lost 3 bases and J lost 6, with 9 bases in between. The length of the CDR3 is 12 residues. Germline V lookup: CDR1 GTSNPN, CDR2 SVGIG (reference sequence). As DNA, the CDR3 is TGTGCCTGGAGCGATGGCGGTCAGCCCCAGCATTTT. The encoded protein is CAWSDGGQPQHF.